This TCR beta chain was sequenced for a study of blood T cell repertoires in COVID-19. V dropped 8 bases and J dropped 5 bases, with 14 bases sitting between them. In germline, CDR1 is GTSNPN, CDR2 SVGIG (reference sequence). This CDR3 spans 12 amino acids. This clone appeared a single time. TCRdb keeps only in-frame clones here, not all; method: immunoSEQ multiplex PCR. This table has roughly 62,000 clones, roughly 90% appearing once. The origin of this receptor is a human donor in a cohort sampled during active COVID-19. The sample was peripheral blood. The V call is TRBV30, the J call TRBJ2-3; weak D call: TRBD2 (6 bases). In DNA, the CDR3 is TGTGCCGGGATAGCGGTGGGAGATACGCAGTATTTT. Translated, it gives CAGIAVGDTQYF. Drawing the rest from reference TRBV30 and TRBJ2-3, the complete variable domain is SQTIHQWPATLVQPVGSPLSLECTVEGTSNPNLYWYRQAAGRGLQLLFYSVGIGQISSEVPQNLSASRPQDRQFILSSKKLLLSDSGFYLCAGIAVGDTQYFGPGTRLTVL.